This T cell receptor beta chain was recovered during a study of cytomegalovirus exposure and HLA in healthy donors. Trimming took 3 bases from V and 3 from J, leaving 8 bases between them. This CDR3 spans 14 amino acids. From germline, CDR1 is SGHDN and CDR2 FVKESK. Study conclusions and caveats: The number of N-insertions in an Asian-associated ancestry cluster was reportedly below the roughly 670-donor mean in a later analysis. Later analysis showed TCR association rates varying by HLA locus, highest for DRB1 and lowest for HLA-C. In vitro data verified a few CMV-associated chains as specific for CMV antigens.

The PCR made use of 60 Vbeta and 13 Jbeta primers. Profiling relied on immunoSEQ multiplex PCR, and the TCRdb table lists in-frame clones only, not all of them. This table has about 120,000 clones, roughly 80% appearing once. As regards this clone: Its antigen is unidentified.

The clonotype was recovered from a woman between 40 and 55 years old in good health and CMV-seropositive. The sequenced material came from PBMCs. The chain has TRBV14 and TRBJ2-2; D unclear. CDR3 coding DNA: TGTGCCAGCAGCCATCTTATAGACACCGGGGAGCTGTTTTTT. This codes for CASSHLIDTGELFF.